These 12 T cell receptor beta chains were all obtained from the same sample, sequenced in a study of identical twins. TCRdb called the 5' RACE reads again in MiXCR, with one record for every CDR3 protein. In the table there are 650,000 to 800,000 distinct CDR3 sequences, 8% to 9% of which are singletons. These records were also assigned to another study, of yellow fever vaccine responses in identical twins.

Sequenced material: PBMCs. Source of these receptors: a young woman in good health.

V and J are TRBV20-1 and TRBJ2-7, with TRBD1 as a possible D gene (5 bases). Looked up from germline, CDR1 is DFQATT and CDR2 is SNEGSKA (reference sequence). The CDR3 has 12 residues. The germline V and J ends were trimmed by 4 bases and 2 bases, with 9 bases remaining between them. As DNA, the CDR3 is TGCAGTGCTACCCGACAGACCTACGAGCAGTACTTC. Translating gives CSATRQTYEQYF.

A few counts support this clonotype. This rearrangement joins TRBV2 to TRBJ2-2; weak D call: TRBD1 (6 bases). The CDR3 is 13 residues long. CDR1 SNHLY and CDR2 FYNNEI come from the germline V gene. Trimming pared 6 bases from V and 6 bases from J, leaving 11 bases between. The CDR3 nucleotides read TGTGCCAGCAGCCGACAGGACGCCGGGGAGCTGTTTTTT. Its translation: CASSRQDAGELFF.

This chain links TRBV10-3 with TRBJ1-2, with D uncertain. CDR1 and CDR2 from the germline V gene are ENHRY and SYGVKD. The CDR3 loop spans 13 amino acids. V was pared by 3 bases and J by 3 bases, with 8 bases between. The CDR3 nucleotides are TGTGCCATCAGTGACGGCCAAGACTATGGCTACACCTTC. It specifies CAISDGQDYGYTF.

On this clonotype itself: At one boundary the junction diverges from the germline segment, which might be a read error. This chain links TRBV5-6 with TRBJ2-1; D is possibly TRBD1 or TRBD2 (7 bases each). The length of the CDR3 is 15 residues. From germline, CDR1 is SGHDT and CDR2 YYEEEE. Here the CDR3 reads CASSPRAGGVNVQFF. CDR3 nucleotide sequence: TGTGCCAGCAGCCCCCGCGCAGGGGGGGTGAATGTGCAGTTCTTC.

This clonotype came up many times. The chain links TRBV7-9 to TRBJ2-3; 13 nucleotides match TRBD2. V shed 6 bases and J 3 bases; nucleotides not matched to a gene: 6. Germline CDR1 SEHNR, CDR2 FQNEAQ (reference sequence). CDR3 size: 16 residues. CDR3 bases: TGTGCCAGCAGTCGAGGACTAGCGGGGGTGACAGATACGCAGTATTTT. Translation: CASSRGLAGVTDTQYF.

This clonotype was observed a handful of times. This chain connects TRBV7-2 to TRBJ2-1; D is perhaps TRBD2 (6 bases). Per germline, CDR1 SGHTA and CDR2 FQGNSA. The CDR3 has 14 amino acids. V shed 1 base and J shed 8 bases, with 12 bases lying between them. CDR3 region: CASSLDGGAHEQFF. Here the CDR3 DNA reads TGTGCCAGCAGCTTAGACGGCGGGGCGCATGAGCAGTTCTTC. Variable domain in full (rest from reference TRBV7-2 and TRBJ2-1): GAGVSQSPSNKVTEKGKDVELRCDPISGHTALYWYRQSLGQGLEFLIYFQGNSAPDKSGLPSDRFSAERTGGSVSTLTIQRTQQEDSAVYLCASSLDGGAHEQFFGPGTRLTVL.

The J gene is TRBJ2-5, the V gene TRBV12-3 or TRBV12-4; tentatively, D is TRBD1 (5 bases). V was shortened by 1 base and J by 7 bases, with 16 bases between the two germline ends. The CDR3 contains 15 residues. The CDR3 spells CASSLGAGSGSTQYF. The CDR3 bases are TGTGCCAGCAGTTTAGGAGCAGGGTCAGGGTCGACCCAGTACTTC.

This clonotype was counted between two and nine times. V usage is TRBV7-2 and J usage is TRBJ2-5, with D hard to call. Germline values: CDR1 SGHTA, CDR2 FQGNSA. Trimming pared 5 bases from V and 4 bases from J, leaving 11 bases between. This CDR3 contains 13 residues. The CDR3, as DNA: TGTGCCAGCAGCACTACGACCCGAGAGACCCAGTACTTC. It codes for CASSTTTRETQYF.

In its sample, this clonotype was seen many times. The DNA for the CDR3 is TGTGCCAGCAGCCCTCCCTTTAGGGTGAACACTGAAGCTTTCTTT. Encoded protein: CASSPPFRVNTEAFF. The V gene is TRBV3-1, the J gene TRBJ1-1; D unresolved. This CDR3 comprises 15 residues. Trimming took off 4 bases at V and 0 bases at J, with 12 bases between the two ends. Per the germline V gene, CDR1 is LGHDT and CDR2 is YNNKEL (reference sequence).

A few counts support this clonotype. The rearrangement links TRBV12-3 or TRBV12-4 to TRBJ2-7, with 7 bases aligning to TRBD2. The CDR3 totals 13 residues. Losses at the gene ends were 5 bases for V and 3 bases for J; bases not matched to a gene: 4. CDR3: CASSGLVYYEQYF. CDR3 sequence (DNA): TGTGCCAGCAGTGGACTAGTGTACTACGAGCAGTACTTC.

This clonotype was picked up a small number of times. The chain links TRBV5-1 to TRBJ2-1, with 9 bases lining up with TRBD2. The germline CDR1 and CDR2 sequences are SGHRS and YFSETQ. CDR3 length equals 17 residues. The V segment lost 5 bases and the J segment 5 bases; nucleotides outside the gene matches: 14. The CDR3 DNA reads as TGCGCCAGCAGTTCCAAACTTAGCGGGGGTCCACACAATGAGCAGTTCTTC. This translates into CASSSKLSGGPHNEQFF.

Only a few counts were recorded for this clonotype. The chain carries TRBV7-6 and TRBJ2-2; 8 nucleotides align to TRBD1. Germline V gives CDR1 SGHVS, CDR2 FNYEAQ. The CDR3 length is 16 residues. J gave up 7 bases and V 0 bases, and 7 bases lay outside the gene matches. CDR3 nucleotide sequence: TGTGCCAGCAGCTTAGCGCTGGGACAGGTTAACGGGGAGCTGTTTTTT. It codes for CASSLALGQVNGELFF.